This entry concerns a single T cell receptor (beta chain). Its antigen is still unknown. This specimen belongs to a study of cytomegalovirus exposure and HLA in healthy donors. The wider study: The same platform was used for the roughly 130 validation repertoires and the roughly 720 first-cohort repertoires, a later analysis reported. Broader study findings: There were fewer than 200 TCR beta chains listed as cytomegalovirus-associated. In vitro, a few CMV-associated chains proved specific for CMV antigens.

Looked up from germline, CDR1 is LGHNA and CDR2 is YSLEER. This CDR3 has 15 amino acids. Trimming removed 0 bases from V and 6 bases from J; junction bases left unmatched: 4. The method was immunoSEQ multiplex PCR; TCRdb's version includes in-frame clones alone and lacks a portion of them. Of over 150,000 clones in the sample, 80% to 85% were seen once. From the roughly 110-subject validation cohort, which was separate from the roughly 670-subject first cohort, the donors were drawn. The chain couples TRBV4-3 to TRBJ2-2, with 7 bases lining up with TRBD2. The specimen sequenced was PBMCs. This receptor was taken from a woman between 18 and 30 years old in good health and CMV-seropositive. CDR3 DNA: TGCGCCAGCAGCCAAGAGGGGAGGGGACCCGGGGAGCTGTTTTTT. Translated, it gives CASSQEGRGPGELFF.